The next 10 T cell receptor beta chains were all read from a single sample in a study of blood T cell repertoires in COVID-19 (dated by TCRdb to about 2020). Libraries came from the immunoSEQ multiplex PCR assay. The table was pulled from immuneACCESS by TCRdb, which kept in-frame rearrangements only. Such tables lose some clones; where checked, under half of the loss comes from unresolved V genes, and the rest has no known cause. Here the sample has 300,000 to 500,000 clones; around 90% occur a single time. Clones ranked in the top ten supply around 2% of the sample. Sequences were obtained from PBMCs or T cells enriched from blood (not recorded which). These receptors were obtained from a woman aged 35 to 49 with acute COVID-19.

The gene calls are TRBV5-4 and TRBJ1-2, with TRBD1 identical over 10 bases. Trimming cost V 4 bases and J 8 bases; bases outside gene matches: 11. In germline, CDR1 is SGHNT, CDR2 YYREEE (reference sequence). The CDR3 has 15 amino acids. CDR3 nucleotides: TGTGCCAGCAGCCACACCCCCGGGACAGGGGAAGGCTACACCTTC. This sequence encodes CASSHTPGTGEGYTF.

This clone was picked up a small number of times. The chain links TRBV5-1 to TRBJ1-1, with TRBD1 matching 7 bases. V dropped 4 bases and J dropped 10; count of bases not matched to a gene: 25. CDR3 length: 18 residues. The germline CDR1 and CDR2 sequences are SGHRS and YFSETQ. CDR3 loop: CASSGTQHNKAGGRTAFF. The CDR3 bases are TGCGCCAGCAGCGGAACACAACACAACAAGGCAGGGGGGCGAACAGCTTTCTTT.

CDR3: CASTLTTENTEAFF. The CDR3 DNA reads TGTGCCAGCACCCTTACGACAGAGAACACTGAAGCTTTCTTT. The chain is built from TRBV3-1 (or the pseudogene TRBV3-2) and TRBJ1-1; D might be TRBD1 (5 bases). Germline V gene sequence: CDR1 LGHDT, CDR2 YNNKEL (reference sequence). The CDR3 spans 14 residues. V lost 7 bases to trimming and J lost 1 base, with 13 bases between them.

Only a few counts were recorded for this clone. The chain combines TRBV10-3 with TRBJ1-2; possibly TRBD1 for D (5 bases). The V and J ends lost 6 bases and 1 base respectively, with 9 bases between them. Per the germline V gene, CDR1 is ENHRY and CDR2 is SYGVKD. The CDR3 has 13 residues. The CDR3 DNA reads as TGTGCCATCAGGCAGGGCGATAACTATGGCTACACCTTC. Protein product: CAIRQGDNYGYTF.

The chain combines TRBV5-1 with TRBJ2-3; D not certain. Trimming took 2 bases from V and 2 from J, leaving 12 bases between them. The CDR3 is 15 amino acids. Germline-derived CDR1 and CDR2 are SGHRS and YFSETQ. The CDR3 bases are TGCGCCAGCAGCTTTGGGCAGCAGGACACAGATACGCAGTATTTT. This sequence encodes CASSFGQQDTDTQYF.

V gene TRBV5-1 combines with J gene TRBJ2-7, with 7 bases aligning to TRBD1. Germline V gene sequence: CDR1 SGHRS, CDR2 YFSETQ. Losses at the gene ends were 4 bases for V and 6 bases for J; bases not matched to a gene: 16. This CDR3 region has 16 residues. As DNA, the CDR3 is TGCGCCAGCAGCCCCGACACAACGACAGGGCGTACCGAGCAGTACTTC. It yields the protein CASSPDTTTGRTEQYF. The entire variable domain, with the rest obtained from reference TRBV5-1 and TRBJ2-7, is as follows: KAGVTQTPRYLIKTRGQQVTLSCSPISGHRSVSWYQQTPGQGLQFLFEYFSETQRNKGNFPGRFSGRQFSNSRSEMNVSTLELGDSALYLCASSPDTTTGRTEQYFGPGTRLTVT.

V gene TRBV5-1 combines with J gene TRBJ2-1; D is unresolved. CDR1 is SGHRS and CDR2 is YFSETQ in the germline V gene. The CDR3 sequence is 13 residues long. Trimming cost V 2 bases and J 9 bases, with 12 bases left between them. The CDR3 is CASSFPGSPEQFF. The CDR3 DNA is TGCGCCAGCAGCTTCCCCGGGTCTCCTGAGCAGTTCTTC.

The V call is TRBV7-9, the J call TRBJ1-3, with 8 bases that match TRBD1. This CDR3 spans 17 amino acids. Losses at the gene ends were 4 bases for V and 3 bases for J; bases not matched to a gene: 11. CDR1 and CDR2 from the germline V gene are SEHNR and FQNEAQ (reference sequence). CDR3 nucleotides: TGTGCCAGCAGCTCGAGTTTATTGACAGGGGTTGGAAACACCATATATTTT. Its translation is CASSSSLLTGVGNTIYF. The full variable domain, completed using reference TRBV7-9 and TRBJ1-3, is DTGVSQNPRHKITKRGQNVTFRCDPISEHNRLYWYRQTLGQGPEFLTYFQNEAQLEKSRLLSDRFSAERPKGSFSTLEIQRTEQGDSAMYLCASSSSLLTGVGNTIYFGEGSWLTVV.

This clone was seen a handful of times. V gene TRBV5-1 combines with J gene TRBJ1-1, with D possibly TRBD1 on 5 matching bases. This CDR3 contains 14 residues. Deletions cut 2 bases from V and 1 base from J, with 9 bases between. Germline V CDR1 and CDR2: SGHRS, YFSETQ. The DNA of the CDR3 is TGCGCCAGCAGCTTTCGGGACTGGAACACTGAAGCTTTCTTT. Protein product: CASSFRDWNTEAFF.

As regards this clone: The sample contains more than one DNA sequence encoding this CDR3. The chain is built from TRBV6-2 or TRBV6-3 and TRBJ1-1; D not certain. V lost 3 bases, J lost 2 bases, and 10 bases lay in between. This CDR3 region has 14 residues. Per germline, CDR1 MNHEY and CDR2 SVGEGT. The CDR3 here is CASSYSGGNTEAFF. DNA for the CDR3: TGTGCCAGCAGTTATTCGGGTGGAAACACTGAAGCTTTCTTT.